This T cell receptor beta chain was sequenced for a study of post-analysis software for immune sequencing data. Whole-study results and caveats: Samples prepared in the same batch strongly co-clustered by F measure. The study found TRBV5-6, TRBV5-1 and TRBV20-1 among roughly 5 TRBV segments more frequent in patients than controls. The normalized Chao1 diversity of multiple sclerosis patients was significantly lower than that of controls.

Germline CDR1 is MGHRA and CDR2 is YSYEKL. Germline trimming cut 4 bases from V and 8 bases from J; bases unmatched to any gene: 13. CDR3 length equals 16 residues. Built from TCR beta cDNA, the libraries had unique molecular identifiers in them. One entry per CDR3 protein, called by TCRdb with MiXCR from the PCR reads. The sample lists 170,000 or so distinct CDR3 sequences, approximately 30% seen once, with approximately 1.5% in the top ten. This clonotype was seen ten or more times. Its antigen is as yet unknown. V usage is TRBV4-1 and J usage is TRBJ2-4, with TRBD2 matching over 8 bases. The clonotype comes from a girl under 18 with multiple sclerosis. The sequenced sample was blood. In nucleotides, the CDR3 is TGCGCCAGCAGCCGGTCGGCGGGAGGAAGCGGGGACATTCAGTACTTC. Protein sequence: CASSRSAGGSGDIQYF.